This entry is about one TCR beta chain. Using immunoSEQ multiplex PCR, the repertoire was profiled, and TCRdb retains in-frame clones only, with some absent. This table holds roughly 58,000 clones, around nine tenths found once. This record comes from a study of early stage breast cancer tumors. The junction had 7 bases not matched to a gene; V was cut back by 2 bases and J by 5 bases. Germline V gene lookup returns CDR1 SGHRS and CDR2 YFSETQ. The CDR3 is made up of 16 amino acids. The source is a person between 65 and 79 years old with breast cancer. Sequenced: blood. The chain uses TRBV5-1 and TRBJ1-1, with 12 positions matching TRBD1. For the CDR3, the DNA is TGCGCCAGCAGCTTAACCGGGACAGGGGGCAGGACTGAAGCTTTCTTT. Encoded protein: CASSLTGTGGRTEAFF.